Following are 29 T cell receptor beta chains from one sample sequenced in a study of T-cell memory formation after mild COVID-19. TCRdb independently ran MiXCR on the 5' RACE reads; one entry per CDR3 protein. This sample carries about 170,000 distinct CDR3 sequences, roughly 13% of them seen once, and the ten largest clones take approximately 3.3%. Sample: PBMCs or a T cell subset sorted from them (not recorded which). The source of these receptors is a man aged 18 to 30 who had mild COVID-19 (a few samples of this study predate the infection). Cell type and time point are not known.

The chain is built from TRBV7-9 and TRBJ2-5; 11 nucleotides line up with TRBD2. J lost 5 bases, V lost 5 bases, and 10 bases had no gene match. There are 16 residues in the CDR3. The germline CDR1 and CDR2 sequences are SEHNR and FQNEAQ (reference sequence). The CDR3 spells CASSKGLAAGLETQYF. DNA of the CDR3: TGTGCCAGCAGCAAGGGACTAGCGGCTGGTTTGGAGACCCAGTACTTC.

The chain recombines TRBV25-1 with TRBJ1-2, with D possibly TRBD1 on 5 matching bases. Trimming left V 3 bases short and J 4 bases short, with 15 bases between. Germline loops: CDR1 MGHDK, CDR2 SYGVNS. This CDR3 comprises 15 residues. The CDR3 is CASSEIDSWIYGYTF. CDR3 in DNA: TGTGCCAGCAGTGAGATTGACAGTTGGATCTATGGCTACACCTTC.

V usage is TRBV4-1 and J usage is TRBJ2-1; 7 positions agree with TRBD2. The junction had 12 bases not matched to a gene; V was cut back by 0 bases and J by 7 bases. The CDR3 extends over 17 amino acids. The V gene's germline CDR1 is MGHRA and CDR2 YSYEKL. CDR3 amino acids: CASSQDHETSQRNEQFF. CDR3 nucleotide sequence: TGCGCCAGCAGCCAAGATCACGAGACTAGCCAGCGTAATGAGCAGTTCTTC.

This clonotype has only a few counts. The V and J genes are TRBV4-3 and TRBJ2-3; 7 nucleotides line up with TRBD2. J lost 0 bases, V lost 0 bases, and 3 bases had no gene match. CDR3 size: 16 residues. The germline CDR1 and CDR2 sequences are LGHNA and YSLEER. CDR3 nucleotides: TGCGCCAGCAGCCAAGAGGCTAGCGGAAGCACAGATACGCAGTATTTT. This codes for CASSQEASGSTDTQYF.

V and J are TRBV7-9 and TRBJ1-6; weak D call: TRBD1 (5 bases). The CDR3 is 15 residues long. V was clipped by 6 bases and J by 7 bases, with 16 bases between them. The germline V gene encodes CDR1 SEHNR and CDR2 FQNEAQ (reference sequence). The CDR3, as DNA: TGTGCCAGCAGGGGAGCGGTAGGGGCAAATTCACCCCTCCACTTT. Translating it yields CASRGAVGANSPLHF. Using reference TRBV7-9 and TRBJ1-6 for the parts outside the CDR3, the full variable domain is DTGVSQNPRHKITKRGQNVTFRCDPISEHNRLYWYRQTLGQGPEFLTYFQNEAQLEKSRLLSDRFSAERPKGSFSTLEIQRTEQGDSAMYLCASRGAVGANSPLHFGNGTRLTVT.

For the CDR3, the DNA is TGCAGTGCTAGTCCCGAGGGCAATGAGCAGTTCTTC. Translating it yields CSASPEGNEQFF. The chain couples TRBV20-1 to TRBJ2-1; tentatively, D is TRBD2 (5 bases). Germline V gene data show CDR1 as DFQATT and CDR2 as SNEGSKA (reference sequence). V dropped 3 bases and J dropped 6 bases, with 9 bases sitting between them. The CDR3 totals 12 residues.

This clonotype has more than one count but fewer than ten. CDR3 loop: CASSHALAESSGANVLTF. The CDR3 bases are TGTGCCAGCAGCCACGCACTAGCGGAGAGCTCTGGGGCCAACGTCCTGACTTTC. The chain employs TRBV7-2 and TRBJ2-6, with 8 bases fitting TRBD2. The CDR3 spans 18 residues. V shed 5 bases and J 0 bases; nucleotides not matched to a gene: 9. Looked up from germline, CDR1 is SGHTA and CDR2 is FQGNSA.

This clonotype has a count of ten or more. The genes are TRBV7-2 and TRBJ2-2; D possibly corresponds to TRBD2 (6 bases). The ends were cut back, 2 bases at V and 1 base at J, with 11 bases in the middle. Germline V gene sequence: CDR1 SGHTA, CDR2 FQGNSA. This CDR3 is built from 16 residues. The CDR3 nucleotides are TGTGCCAGCAGCTTACAGTCCGGGGGGAACACCGGGGAGCTGTTTTTT. Its translation: CASSLQSGGNTGELFF.

The chain uses TRBV18 and TRBJ2-6, with D hard to call. Trimming cost V 3 bases and J 0 bases, with 15 bases left between them. The CDR3 length is 18 residues. Germline CDR1 reads KGHSH; CDR2 reads LQKENI. The DNA for the CDR3 is TGTGCCAGCTCACCCCTGCAGACCGAAACCTCTGGGGCCAACGTCCTGACTTTC. It is translated as CASSPLQTETSGANVLTF.

This clonotype has just a few counts. This chain connects TRBV10-3 to TRBJ2-7; TRBD1 might be the D (6 bases). Germline-derived CDR1 and CDR2 are ENHRY and SYGVKD. This CDR3 region has 14 residues. Trimming stripped 0 bases from V and 2 bases from J, with 8 bases between. The CDR3 coding sequence is TGTGCCATCAGTGAGTCGACAGGTACCTACGAGCAGTACGTC. It yields the protein CAISESTGTYEQYV.

The V call is TRBV15, the J call TRBJ2-5; 7 nucleotides agree with TRBD1. Losses at the gene ends were 3 bases for V and 4 bases for J; bases not matched to a gene: 2. Germline loops: CDR1 LNHNV, CDR2 YYDKDF (reference sequence). The CDR3 extends over 13 amino acids. CDR3 region: CATSRTGLETQYF. CDR3 bases: TGTGCCACCAGCAGGACAGGGTTAGAGACCCAGTACTTC.

In this sample, this clonotype turned up a few times. The chain carries TRBV7-9 and TRBJ1-2; weak D call: TRBD1 (5 bases). The CDR3 totals 12 residues. CDR1 is SEHNR and CDR2 is FQNEAQ in the germline V gene (reference sequence). V gave up 3 bases and J gave up 7 bases, with 9 bases separating them. The CDR3 here is CASSLTEPGYTF. The DNA for the CDR3 is TGTGCCAGCAGCTTGACAGAGCCTGGCTACACCTTC. Based on the CDR3 plus reference TRBV7-9 and TRBJ1-2, the full variable domain is DTGVSQNPRHKITKRGQNVTFRCDPISEHNRLYWYRQTLGQGPEFLTYFQNEAQLEKSRLLSDRFSAERPKGSFSTLEIQRTEQGDSAMYLCASSLTEPGYTFGSGTRLTVV.

This chain joins TRBV7-2 and TRBJ2-3, with 7 bases matching TRBD2. The CDR3 is 16 residues long. The J segment lost 2 bases and the V segment lost 3 bases, leaving 8 bases of the junction unmatched. Germline CDR1 and CDR2: SGHTA and FQGNSA. This CDR3 reads CASSFGTGGDTDTQYF. For the CDR3, the DNA is TGTGCCAGCAGCTTCGGGACGGGGGGTGACACAGATACGCAGTATTTT.

The chain's CDR3 is CASSSGSGNTIYF. As DNA, the CDR3 is TGTGCCAGCAGCTCCGGGTCAGGAAACACCATATATTTT. This chain links TRBV7-3 with TRBJ1-3; no reliable D call. V shed 4 bases and J shed 4 bases, with 8 bases lying between them. Germline CDR1 is SGHTA and CDR2 is FQGTGA. The length of the CDR3 is 13 residues.

This clonotype came up a few times. The rearrangement joins TRBV7-2 to TRBJ2-2, with a tentative D call TRBD2 (7 bases). Trimming shortened V by 5 bases and J by 3 bases, and 16 bases separated the two germline ends. The CDR3 length is 16 residues. Germline values: CDR1 SGHTA, CDR2 FQGNSA. This CDR3 is CASSPQGGVYTGELFF. CDR3 coding DNA: TGTGCCAGCAGCCCACAGGGAGGGGTGTACACCGGGGAGCTGTTTTTT. Using reference TRBV7-2 and TRBJ2-2 for the parts outside the CDR3, the full variable domain is GAGVSQSPSNKVTEKGKDVELRCDPISGHTALYWYRQSLGQGLEFLIYFQGNSAPDKSGLPSDRFSAERTGGSVSTLTIQRTQQEDSAVYLCASSPQGGVYTGELFFGEGSRLTVL.

The rearrangement uses TRBV27 and TRBJ2-5; D is unresolved. The germline V gene has CDR1 MNHEY and CDR2 SMNVEV (reference sequence). CDR3 length: 13 residues. V was cut by 3 bases and J by 2 bases, with 7 bases left in between. DNA of the CDR3: TGTGCCAGCAGTTTTCAGATGCAAGAGACCCAGTACTTC. It encodes CASSFQMQETQYF.

The CDR3 is CASSRDRMTDQYF. The CDR3, as DNA: TGCGCCAGCAGTCGGGACAGGATGACAGACCAGTACTTC. The chain links TRBV5-1 to TRBJ2-5, with 8 bases fitting TRBD1. The germline gives CDR1 SGHRS, CDR2 YFSETQ. Losses at the gene ends were 5 bases for V and 10 bases for J; bases not matched to a gene: 10. This CDR3 is built from 13 residues.

CDR3 sequence (DNA): TGTGCCAGCAGCTCCCGGACAGGGGGCGTGAGCAATGAGCAGTTCTTC. Protein product: CASSSRTGGVSNEQFF. The chain combines TRBV7-2 with TRBJ2-1; 11 bases are shared with TRBD1. Germline V gene sequence: CDR1 SGHTA, CDR2 FQGNSA. The trim removed 4 bases at V and 6 bases at J, leaving 8 bases unmatched. The CDR3 sequence is 16 residues long.

The chain is built from TRBV7-2 and TRBJ2-5; 7 nucleotides agree with TRBD2. Looked up from germline, CDR1 is SGHTA and CDR2 is FQGNSA. The length of the CDR3 is 14 residues. V was pared by 5 bases and J by 9 bases, with 12 bases of the junction left unmatched. CDR3 sequence reads: CASSTLGTTRSQYF. The CDR3 DNA reads TGTGCCAGCAGCACCCTCGGGACTACTCGTTCCCAGTACTTC.

This clonotype has ten or more counts. The V and J genes are TRBV10-3 and TRBJ2-5; D perhaps matches TRBD2 (6 bases). This CDR3 has 13 residues. Trimming cost V 11 bases and J 4 bases, with 17 bases left between them. Germline lookup yields CDR1 ENHRY and CDR2 SYGVKD. The CDR3 spells CAVAHLGGETQYF. DNA of the CDR3: TGTGCCGTCGCCCACCTGGGGGGAGAGACCCAGTACTTC.

The V gene is TRBV5-4, the J gene TRBJ2-3, with 9 bases that match TRBD2. J lost 2 bases, V lost 3 bases, and 7 bases had no gene match. The V gene's germline CDR1 is SGHNT and CDR2 YYREEE (reference sequence). This CDR3 region has 16 residues. CDR3 sequence reads: CASSSAAGGNTDTQYF. CDR3 nucleotides: TGTGCCAGCAGCTCGGCAGCGGGGGGAAACACAGATACGCAGTATTTT. Drawing the rest from reference TRBV5-4 and TRBJ2-3, the complete variable domain is ETGVTQSPTHLIKTRGQQVTLRCSSQSGHNTVSWYQQALGQGPQFIFQYYREEENGRGNFPPRFSGLQFPNYSSELNVNALELDDSALYLCASSSAAGGNTDTQYFGPGTRLTVL.

This clonotype was recorded many times. The chain recombines TRBV7-9 with TRBJ2-1; perhaps D is TRBD1 or TRBD2 (7 bases each). The CDR3 has 15 residues. CDR1 and CDR2 from the germline V gene are SEHNR and FQNEAQ (reference sequence). V dropped 4 bases and J dropped 6 bases, with 16 bases sitting between them. CDR3 in DNA: TGTGCCAGCAGCTCAGGGGGGGGAAGCCTCAATGAGCAGTTCTTC. Translating gives CASSSGGGSLNEQFF.

This clonotype occurred a few times. The chain links TRBV5-1 to TRBJ1-3, with D possibly being TRBD1 (5 bases). Trimming removed 0 bases at V and 2 bases at J, with 15 bases between. Per germline, CDR1 SGHRS and CDR2 YFSETQ. This CDR3 is 17 amino acids long. DNA of the CDR3: TGCGCCAGCAGCTTGGTGGGGATGGGACTTCCTGGAAACACCATATATTTT. This encodes CASSLVGMGLPGNTIYF.

The table lists this clonotype with a few counts. The chain joins TRBV28 to TRBJ2-1; tentatively, D is TRBD2 (7 bases). The length of the CDR3 is 13 residues. Trimming shortened V by 3 bases and J by 8 bases, and 11 bases separated the two germline ends. The germline CDR1 and CDR2 sequences are MDHEN and SYDVKM. CDR3 sequence: CASSFGEGDEQFF. In DNA, the CDR3 is TGTGCCAGCAGTTTCGGGGAGGGGGATGAGCAGTTCTTC.

The chain employs TRBV4-3 and TRBJ2-7; TRBD1 is a possible D gene (5 bases). This CDR3 has 17 residues. Germline V lookup: CDR1 LGHNA, CDR2 YSLEER. V shed 0 bases and J shed 3 bases, with 18 bases lying between them. The DNA of the CDR3 is TGCGCCAGCAGCCAAGAAACTGGGGCGGCCCAGGGCTACGAGCAGTACTTC. Translation gives CASSQETGAAQGYEQYF.

The CDR3 coding sequence is TGCGCCAGCAGTCTCCAGGGGAATGAAAAACTGTTTTTT. Residues: CASSLQGNEKLFF. The rearrangement links TRBV5-1 to TRBJ1-4, with D perhaps TRBD1 (6 bases). The CDR3 contains 13 residues. Per the germline V gene, CDR1 is SGHRS and CDR2 is YFSETQ. With 5 bases removed from V and 5 bases from J, the gap between germline ends came to 10 bases. Complete variable domain (other parts from reference TRBV5-1 and TRBJ1-4): KAGVTQTPRYLIKTRGQQVTLSCSPISGHRSVSWYQQTPGQGLQFLFEYFSETQRNKGNFPGRFSGRQFSNSRSEMNVSTLELGDSALYLCASSLQGNEKLFFGSGTQLSVL.

This clonotype came up a few times. The genes are TRBV6-6 and TRBJ1-4, with a weak D call TRBD1 (5 bases). The CDR3 sequence is 12 residues long. With 6 bases removed from V and 12 bases from J, the gap between germline ends came to 14 bases. The germline V gene has CDR1 MNHNY and CDR2 SVGAGI (reference sequence). This CDR3 is CASRVGVEELFF. The CDR3 DNA reads TGTGCCAGCAGGGTGGGGGTAGAAGAACTGTTTTTT.

This sequence joins TRBV12-3 or TRBV12-4 and TRBJ1-6; maybe TRBD1 (5 bases). The V and J ends lost 2 bases and 9 bases respectively, with 8 bases between them. CDR3 length: 13 residues. In nucleotides, the CDR3 is TGTGCCAGCAGTTTACCACAGGCTTCACCCCTCCACTTT. Protein: CASSLPQASPLHF.

The chain recombines TRBV12-3 or TRBV12-4 with TRBJ1-6, with a tentative D call TRBD1 (5 bases). This CDR3 has 17 residues. V lost 1 base and J lost 0, with 10 bases in between. The CDR3 sequence: CASSLDGGSSYNSPLHF. In nucleotides, the CDR3 is TGTGCCAGCAGTTTAGATGGGGGGAGCTCCTATAATTCACCCCTCCACTTT.